Below, 23 T cell receptor beta chains from the same sample are listed, as sequenced in a study of CD8 T cells in Susac syndrome. Random hexamers were used to reverse transcribe an amount of roughly 0.5 to 1 ug RNA. TCRdb independently ran MiXCR on the immunoSEQ multiplex PCR reads; one entry per CDR3 protein. Among around 71,000 distinct CDR3 sequences, approximately 93% were seen once, and the ten largest hold roughly 0.15%. The sequencing input was CD4+ T cells from PBMCs. The source is a human donor with Susac syndrome.

CDR3 nucleotide sequence: TGTGCCAGCAGCTTATCTCAGGGGCTCAGCACAGATACGCAGTATTTT. Translating it yields CASSLSQGLSTDTQYF. This chain connects TRBV7-2 to TRBJ2-3; D perhaps matches TRBD1 (6 bases). Looked up from germline, CDR1 is SGHTA and CDR2 is FQGNSA. The CDR3 contains 16 residues. Trimming pared 2 bases from V and 0 bases from J, leaving 12 bases between.

V usage is TRBV19 and J usage is TRBJ1-2; no firm D call. The germline gives CDR1 LNHDA, CDR2 SQIVND (reference sequence). This CDR3 region has 12 residues. Trimming shortened V by 5 bases and J by 8 bases, and 12 bases separated the two germline ends. The CDR3 reads CASSLGYGGYTF. The CDR3 nucleotides read TGTGCCAGTAGTTTAGGGTATGGCGGCTACACCTTC.

The chain uses TRBV4-3 and TRBJ2-2; D could derive from TRBD1 or TRBD2 (6 bases each). V lost 3 bases, J lost 3 bases, and 14 bases lay in between. Germline V gene data show CDR1 as LGHNA and CDR2 as YSLEER. The CDR3 spans 16 residues. The CDR3 loop reads CASSHRPRGDTGELFF. DNA for the CDR3: TGCGCCAGCAGCCATCGCCCTAGGGGGGACACCGGGGAGCTGTTTTTT.

The CDR3 nucleotides read TGTGCCAGCACAGGGGGTCACTATGGCTACACCTTC. Encoded protein: CASTGGHYGYTF. The V call is TRBV28, the J call TRBJ1-2; 7 positions match TRBD1. V trimming: 7 bases; J trimming: 3 bases; junction bases outside the gene matches: 2. Germline-derived CDR1 and CDR2 are MDHEN and SYDVKM. The CDR3 loop spans 12 amino acids.

This chain joins TRBV2 and TRBJ1-5; tentative D call: TRBD1 (6 bases). The germline V gene has CDR1 SNHLY and CDR2 FYNNEI. Trimming removed 10 bases from V and 7 bases from J, with 17 bases in between. The CDR3 runs to 13 residues. CDR3: CATGPDSAQPQHF. CDR3 coding DNA: TGTGCCACCGGCCCGGACAGTGCCCAGCCCCAGCATTTT.

This chain connects TRBV5-4 to TRBJ1-2; unclear D gene. Trimming pared 1 base from V and 7 bases from J, leaving 14 bases between. Germline V gene sequence: CDR1 SGHNT, CDR2 YYREEE (reference sequence). CDR3 length equals 14 residues. The CDR3 loop is CASSLSRGGGGYTF. CDR3 bases: TGTGCCAGCAGCTTGTCACGGGGTGGTGGTGGCTACACCTTC.

This clonotype was seen a single time. This chain uses TRBV9 with TRBJ2-3; D is perhaps TRBD1 or TRBD2 (6 bases each). The CDR3 is 14 amino acids. Germline V gene lookup returns CDR1 SGDLS and CDR2 YYNGEE. V was clipped by 4 bases and J by 3 bases, with 12 bases between them. The CDR3 nucleotides read TGTGCCAGCAGCCCAAGGGGGGAAACAGATACGCAGTATTTT. It yields the protein CASSPRGETDTQYF.

The chain employs TRBV24-1 and TRBJ2-2, with no clear D. CDR3 size: 11 residues. CDR1 is KGHDR, CDR2 SFDVKD, per germline. The ends were cut back, 4 bases at V and 6 bases at J, with 2 bases in the middle. The CDR3 bases are TGTGCCACCAGTGAAGCCGGGGAGCTGTTTTTT. Translating gives CATSEAGELFF.

This chain joins TRBV6-5 and TRBJ1-1, with D possibly matching TRBD1 (5 bases). The germline V gene encodes CDR1 MNHEY and CDR2 SVGAGI. The CDR3 is 13 amino acids. Trimming removed 5 bases from V and 2 bases from J, with 9 bases in between. The CDR3 loop is CASSRGVNTEAFF. CDR3 DNA: TGTGCCAGCAGTCGAGGGGTAAACACTGAAGCTTTCTTT.

The chain uses TRBV6-2 or TRBV6-3 and TRBJ2-1; D may be TRBD2 (6 bases). The CDR3 extends over 13 amino acids. Deletions cut 5 bases from V and 4 bases from J, with 9 bases between. Looked up from germline, CDR1 is MNHEY and CDR2 is SVGEGT. CDR3: CASSGLPYNEQFF. CDR3 DNA sequence: TGTGCCAGCAGTGGACTACCGTACAATGAGCAGTTCTTC.

V gene TRBV6-2 or TRBV6-3 combines with J gene TRBJ1-6, with 11 bases fitting TRBD1. Trimming at V came to 1 base and at J to 8 bases, leaving 1 base not matched to a gene. The germline gives CDR1 MNHEY, CDR2 SVGEGT. CDR3 length equals 15 residues. Here the CDR3 DNA reads TGTGCCAGCAGTTACTGGGGACAGGGGGATTCACCCCTCCACTTT. Translation: CASSYWGQGDSPLHF.

This clonotype appeared once. This chain joins TRBV23-1 and TRBJ2-3; perhaps TRBD2 as D (5 bases). TRBV23-1 is treated as an ORF (open reading frame) with a function not yet certain. There are 15 residues in the CDR3. V was cut by 2 bases and J by 1 base, with 10 bases left in between. The chain's CDR3 is CASSQREIGTDTQYF. The CDR3 region has the DNA TGCGCCAGCAGTCAAAGGGAGATCGGCACAGATACGCAGTATTTT.

The genes are TRBV19 and TRBJ2-7, with a tentative D call TRBD1 (6 bases). The germline gives CDR1 LNHDA, CDR2 SQIVND (reference sequence). Trimming removed 5 bases from V and 7 bases from J, with 18 bases in between. This CDR3 spans 14 amino acids. The CDR3 sequence: CASSSSDRPGEQYF. The DNA of the CDR3 is TGTGCCAGTAGTTCCTCAGACAGGCCCGGAGAGCAGTACTTC.

The sample holds one count of this clonotype. The rearrangement links TRBV7-3 to TRBJ2-1, with D possibly being TRBD1 or TRBD2 (5 bases each). CDR1 and CDR2 from the germline V gene are SGHTA and FQGTGA. The CDR3 is 13 amino acids. V was clipped by 6 bases and J by 5 bases, with 11 bases between them. CDR3 protein: CASSHQGDNEQFF. The CDR3 DNA reads as TGTGCCAGCAGTCACCAGGGAGACAATGAGCAGTTCTTC. The full variable domain, with the rest looked up from reference TRBV7-3 and TRBJ2-1, is GAGVSQTPSNKVTEKGKYVELRCDPISGHTALYWYRQSLGQGPEFLIYFQGTGAADDSGLPNDRFFAVRPEGSVSTLKIQRTERGDSAVYLCASSHQGDNEQFFGPGTRLTVL.

CDR3 sequence: CASSPGLGEGYTF. The CDR3 region has the DNA TGTGCCAGCTCACCCGGACTCGGGGAGGGCTACACCTTC. The chain links TRBV18 to TRBJ1-2; no clear D. The CDR3 loop spans 13 amino acids. Per the germline V gene, CDR1 is KGHSH and CDR2 is LQKENI. V lost 3 bases and J lost 8, with 13 bases in between. The whole variable domain, remainder taken from reference TRBV18 and TRBJ1-2, is NAGVMQNPRHLVRRRGQEARLRCSPMKGHSHVYWYRQLPEEGLKFMVYLQKENIIDESGMPKERFSAEFPKEGPSILRIQQVVRGDSAAYFCASSPGLGEGYTFGSGTRLTVV.

This chain connects TRBV7-9 to TRBJ2-5; D remains unclear. The germline V and J ends were trimmed by 2 bases and 4 bases, with 17 bases remaining between them. There are 16 residues in the CDR3. From germline, CDR1 is SEHNR and CDR2 FQNEAQ (reference sequence). For the CDR3, the DNA is TGTGCCAGCAGCTTAAGTAAAGACCAGTTTGGAGAGACCCAGTACTTC. Translated: CASSLSKDQFGETQYF.

This clonotype came up once. The rearrangement uses TRBV7-9 and TRBJ2-3; D unclear. Germline values: CDR1 SEHNR, CDR2 FQNEAQ (reference sequence). The V gene lost 1 base and the J gene lost 0 bases, with 14 bases spanning the gap. The CDR3 is 17 residues long. CDR3 in DNA: TGTGCCAGCAGCTTAGTGTCCACAGCTCTTAGCACAGATACGCAGTATTTT. The encoded protein is CASSLVSTALSTDTQYF.

The V and J genes are TRBV30 and TRBJ2-7; possibly TRBD1 or TRBD2 for D (6 bases each). The CDR3 is 13 amino acids. V gave up 2 bases and J gave up 6 bases, with 14 bases separating them. Germline CDR1 reads GTSNPN; CDR2 reads SVGIG (reference sequence). The CDR3 coding sequence is TGTGCCTGGAGTCTTTCAGGAGGGGGCGAGCAGTACTTC. Its translation: CAWSLSGGGEQYF.

The chain is built from TRBV5-4 and TRBJ1-2; no reliable D call. The CDR3 runs 13 residues. V was shortened by 0 bases and J by 1 base, with 4 bases between the two germline ends. Germline V gene data show CDR1 as SGHNT and CDR2 as YYREEE (reference sequence). The chain's CDR3 is CASSLDINYGYTF. In nucleotides, the CDR3 is TGTGCCAGCAGCTTGGACATTAACTATGGCTACACCTTC.

The chain combines TRBV14 with TRBJ2-7, with 8 positions matching TRBD1. V lost 0 bases to trimming and J lost 2 bases; unmatched junction nucleotides: 6. This CDR3 is 16 amino acids long. Germline V gives CDR1 SGHDN, CDR2 FVKESK. In DNA, the CDR3 is TGTGCCAGCAGCCAAGATTCGGACAGGGCGACCTACGAGCAGTACTTC. This encodes CASSQDSDRATYEQYF.

The V call is TRBV18, the J call TRBJ1-4, with a possible D match to TRBD1 (5 bases). This CDR3 spans 17 amino acids. Trimming took 4 bases from V and 5 from J, leaving 20 bases between them. CDR1 and CDR2 from the germline V gene are KGHSH and LQKENI. The CDR3 spells CASSQPGRTLRNEKLFF. In DNA, the CDR3 is TGTGCCAGCTCACAGCCGGGACGGACTTTAAGAAATGAAAAACTGTTTTTT.

V usage is TRBV6-2 or TRBV6-3 and J usage is TRBJ2-7; 7 bases fit TRBD1. The J segment lost 6 bases and the V segment lost 5 bases, leaving 7 bases of the junction unmatched. Germline loops: CDR1 MNHEY, CDR2 SVGEGT. This CDR3 is 13 amino acids long. The CDR3 DNA is TGTGCCAGCAGTCAGCTTTCAGGGGGCGAGCAGTACTTC. This codes for CASSQLSGGEQYF.

This chain's CDR3 is CASSRRGRDTEAFF. As DNA, the CDR3 is TGTGCCAGCAGTCGGCGGGGGAGGGACACTGAAGCTTTCTTT. This chain links TRBV2 with TRBJ1-1; D is perhaps TRBD1 (5 bases). CDR3 length: 14 amino acids. Germline V gives CDR1 SNHLY, CDR2 FYNNEI. Trimming took off 5 bases at V and 3 bases at J, with 13 bases between the two ends.